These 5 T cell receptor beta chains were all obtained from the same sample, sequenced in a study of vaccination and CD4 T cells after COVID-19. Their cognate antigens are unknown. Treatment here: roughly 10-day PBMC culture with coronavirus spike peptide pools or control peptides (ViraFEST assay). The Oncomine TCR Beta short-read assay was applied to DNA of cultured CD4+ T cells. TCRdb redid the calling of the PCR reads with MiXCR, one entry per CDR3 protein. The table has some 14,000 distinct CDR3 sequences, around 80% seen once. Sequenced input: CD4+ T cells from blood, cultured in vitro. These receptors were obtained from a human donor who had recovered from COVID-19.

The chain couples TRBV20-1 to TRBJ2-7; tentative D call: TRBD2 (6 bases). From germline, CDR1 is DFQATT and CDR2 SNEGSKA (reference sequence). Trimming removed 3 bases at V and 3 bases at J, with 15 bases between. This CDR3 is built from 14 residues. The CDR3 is CSASLPGLLYEQYF. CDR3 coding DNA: TGCAGTGCTAGTTTGCCGGGACTCCTCTACGAGCAGTACTTC.

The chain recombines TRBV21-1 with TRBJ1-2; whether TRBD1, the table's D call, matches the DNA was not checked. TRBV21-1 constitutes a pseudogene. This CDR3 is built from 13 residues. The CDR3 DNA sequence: TGTGCCAGCCGCGGACAGCCAAACTATGGCTACACCTTC. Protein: CASRGQPNYGYTF.

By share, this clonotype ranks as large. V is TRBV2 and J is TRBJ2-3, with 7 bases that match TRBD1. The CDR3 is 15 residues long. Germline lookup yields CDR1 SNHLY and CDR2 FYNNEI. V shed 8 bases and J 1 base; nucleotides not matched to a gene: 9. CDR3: CASSRDRWGTDTQYF. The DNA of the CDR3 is TGTGCCAGCTCCCGGGACAGATGGGGCACAGATACGCAGTATTTT.

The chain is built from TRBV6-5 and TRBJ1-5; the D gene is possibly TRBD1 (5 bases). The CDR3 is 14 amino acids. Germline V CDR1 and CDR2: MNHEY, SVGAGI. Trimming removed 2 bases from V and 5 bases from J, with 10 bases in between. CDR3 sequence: CASSYHIRDQPQHF. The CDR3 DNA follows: TGTGCCAGCAGTTACCACATCAGGGATCAGCCCCAGCATTTT.

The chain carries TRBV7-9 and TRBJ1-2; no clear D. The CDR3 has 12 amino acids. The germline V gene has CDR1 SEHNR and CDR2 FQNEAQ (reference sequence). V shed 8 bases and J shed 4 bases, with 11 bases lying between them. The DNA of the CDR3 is TGTGCCAGCGGTGGGAAAACCTATGGCTACACCTTC. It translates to CASGGKTYGYTF.